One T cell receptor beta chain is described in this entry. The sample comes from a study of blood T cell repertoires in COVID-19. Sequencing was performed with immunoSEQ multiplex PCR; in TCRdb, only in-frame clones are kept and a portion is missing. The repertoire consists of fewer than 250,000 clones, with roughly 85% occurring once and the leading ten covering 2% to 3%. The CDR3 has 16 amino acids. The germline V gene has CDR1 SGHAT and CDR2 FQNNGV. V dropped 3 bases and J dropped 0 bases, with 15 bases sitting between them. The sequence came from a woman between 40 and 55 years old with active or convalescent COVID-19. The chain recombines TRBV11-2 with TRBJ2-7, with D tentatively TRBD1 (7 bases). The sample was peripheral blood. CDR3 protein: CASSFSQGGTSYEQYF. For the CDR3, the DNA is TGTGCCAGCAGCTTTTCGCAGGGGGGAACCTCCTACGAGCAGTACTTC.